This T cell receptor beta chain was captured by sequencing in a study of blood T cell repertoires in COVID-19. About the research overall: Samples of COVID-19 (acute and convalescent) were obtained from the United States, Italy and Spain. PBMCs, B-cell-depleted T cells, or T cells provided the cDNA or gDNA that made up the material.

The CDR3 has 14 amino acids. The germline V and J ends were trimmed by 3 bases and 5 bases, with 10 bases remaining between them. CDR1 and CDR2 (germline): KGHSH, LQKENI. Libraries were prepared by immunoSEQ multiplex PCR; TCRdb keeps only in-frame clonotypes and omits some of them. The table has some 70,000 clones, around 86% seen once; the top ten hold approximately 7%. Sequenced input: peripheral blood. V is TRBV18 and J is TRBJ2-2; possible D gene TRBD1, 5 bases. This clonotype originated in a man over 45 with active COVID-19. For the CDR3, the DNA is TGTGCCAGCTCACCCGACAGCCCTACCGGGGAGCTGTTTTTT. As protein: CASSPDSPTGELFF.